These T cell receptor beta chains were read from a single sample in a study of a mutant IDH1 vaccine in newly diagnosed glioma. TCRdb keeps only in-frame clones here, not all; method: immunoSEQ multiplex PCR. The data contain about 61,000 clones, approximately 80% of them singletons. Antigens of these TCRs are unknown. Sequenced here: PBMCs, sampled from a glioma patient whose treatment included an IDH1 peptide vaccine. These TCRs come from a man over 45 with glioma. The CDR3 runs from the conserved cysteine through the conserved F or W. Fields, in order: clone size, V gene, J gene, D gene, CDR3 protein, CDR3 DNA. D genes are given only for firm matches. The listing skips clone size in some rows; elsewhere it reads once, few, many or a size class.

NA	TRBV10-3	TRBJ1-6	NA	CAISESVVRKTNSPLHF	TGTGCCATCAGTGAGTCGGTCGTGAGGAAGACGAATTCACCCCTCCACTTT
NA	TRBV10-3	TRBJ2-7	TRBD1	CAISTGTANYEQYF	TGTGCCATCAGTACCGGGACAGCCAACTACGAGCAGTACTTC
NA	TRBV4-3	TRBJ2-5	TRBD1	CASSPLRDREETQYF	TGCGCCAGCAGCCCCCTCCGGGACAGGGAAGAGACCCAGTACTTC
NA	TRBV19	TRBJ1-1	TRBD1	CASSIDPPGGLNTEAFF	TGTGCCAGTAGTATAGATCCCCCAGGGGGCCTGAACACTGAAGCTTTCTTT
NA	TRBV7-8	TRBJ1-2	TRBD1	CASSSGQGSGYTF	TGTGCCAGCAGTAGCGGACAGGGGTCTGGCTACACCTTC
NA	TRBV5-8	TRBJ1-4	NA	CASSLNEKLFF	TGTGCCAGCTCCCTTAATGAAAAACTGTTTTTT
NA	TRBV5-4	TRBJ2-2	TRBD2	CASSLGSGSTGELFF	TGTGCCAGCAGCTTGGGCAGCGGGAGCACCGGGGAGCTGTTTTTT
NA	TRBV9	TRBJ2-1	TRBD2	CASSASGGADNEQFF	TGTGCCAGCAGCGCTAGCGGGGGAGCCGACAATGAGCAGTTCTTC
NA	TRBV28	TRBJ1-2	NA	CASRPGFFGYGYTF	TGTGCCAGCCGCCCTGGATTCTTCGGCTATGGCTACACCTTC
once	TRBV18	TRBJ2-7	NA	CASSPSEGGAYEQYF	TGTGCCAGCTCACCATCGGAGGGTGGTGCCTACGAGCAGTACTTC
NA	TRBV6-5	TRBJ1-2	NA	CASSLRRGNYGYTF	TGTGCCAGCAGCCTCCGGAGAGGGAACTATGGCTACACCTTC
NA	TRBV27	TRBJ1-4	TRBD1	CASRSGQAEVANEKLFF	TGTGCCAGCAGATCGGGACAGGCTGAGGTAGCTAATGAAAAACTGTTTTTT
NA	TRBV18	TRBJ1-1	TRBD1	CASSLQGGDTEAFF	TGTGCCAGCTCACTACAGGGGGGGGACACTGAAGCTTTCTTT
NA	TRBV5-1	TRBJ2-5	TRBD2	CASSLAGVGRTQYF	TGCGCCAGCAGTTTAGCGGGAGTAGGGCGGACCCAGTACTTC
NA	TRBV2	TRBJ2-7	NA	CASSAGPEQYF	TGTGCCAGCAGTGCGGGGCCCGAGCAGTACTTC
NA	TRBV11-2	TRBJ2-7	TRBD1	CASSLSDRGNEQYF	TGTGCCAGCAGCTTATCGGACAGGGGCAACGAGCAGTACTTC
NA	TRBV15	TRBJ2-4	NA	CATSRGGTKNIQYF	TGTGCCACCAGCAGAGGGGGGACCAAAAACATTCAGTACTTC
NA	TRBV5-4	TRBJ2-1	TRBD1	CASSFGQGAYNEQFF	TGTGCCAGCAGCTTCGGACAGGGGGCCTACAATGAGCAGTTCTTC
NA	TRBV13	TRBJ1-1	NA	CASSSRLDTEAFF	TGTGCCAGCAGCTCTCGATTGGACACTGAAGCTTTCTTT
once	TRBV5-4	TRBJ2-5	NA	CASSSPQETQYF	TGTGCCAGCAGCTCCCCCCAAGAGACCCAGTACTTC
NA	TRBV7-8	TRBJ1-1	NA	CASNLLGSNTEAFF	TGTGCCAGCAACCTCTTAGGTTCGAACACTGAAGCTTTCTTT
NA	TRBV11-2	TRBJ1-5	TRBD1	CASSWDRNQPQHF	TGTGCCAGCAGCTGGGACAGAAATCAGCCCCAGCATTTT
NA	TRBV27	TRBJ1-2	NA	CASSLSLSSLRDYGYTF	TGTGCCAGCAGTTTATCCCTCTCCTCTCTCCGGGACTATGGCTACACCTTC
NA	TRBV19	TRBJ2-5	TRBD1	CASSIFYGGRQGVGETQYF	TGTGCCAGTAGTATCTTCTACGGCGGTAGGCAGGGGGTCGGGGAGACCCAGTACTTC
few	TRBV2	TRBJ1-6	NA	CASTRGGGINSPLHF	TGTGCCAGCACGAGAGGGGGGGGAATTAATTCACCCCTCCACTTT
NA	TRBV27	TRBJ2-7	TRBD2	CASSGGGYEQYF	TGTGCCAGCAGTGGCGGGGGTTACGAGCAGTACTTC
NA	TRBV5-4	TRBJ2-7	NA	CASSSGTSVGEQYF	TGTGCCAGCAGCTCCGGGACTTCGGTGGGCGAGCAGTACTTC
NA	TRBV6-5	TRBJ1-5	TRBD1	CASSRQGLSNQPQHF	TGTGCCAGCAGCCGACAGGGGCTCAGCAATCAGCCCCAGCATTTT
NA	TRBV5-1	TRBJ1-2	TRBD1	CASSLGQGSFGYGYTF	TGCGCCAGCAGCTTGGGACAGGGTTCTTTCGGCTATGGCTACACCTTC
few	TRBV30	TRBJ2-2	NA	CAWSGAGGGELFF	TGTGCCTGGAGTGGTGCTGGGGGCGGGGAGCTGTTTTTT
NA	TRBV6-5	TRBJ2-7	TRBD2	CASSYSGLGSEEQYF	TGTGCCAGCAGTTACTCCGGACTAGGCTCAGAGGAGCAGTACTTC
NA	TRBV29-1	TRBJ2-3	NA	CSVALAKSTDTQYF	TGCAGCGTTGCTCTAGCGAAAAGCACAGATACGCAGTATTTT
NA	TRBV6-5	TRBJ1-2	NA	CASSRTVNYGYTF	TGTGCCAGCAGCCGGACGGTAAACTATGGCTACACCTTC
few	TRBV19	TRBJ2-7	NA	CASSGTPLVEQYF	TGTGCCAGCTCCGGGACCCCTCTTGTCGAGCAGTACTTC
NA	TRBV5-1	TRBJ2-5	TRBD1	CASSLGDRESRETQYF	TGCGCCAGCAGCTTGGGGGACAGGGAGTCGCGGGAGACCCAGTACTTC
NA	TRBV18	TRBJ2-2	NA	CASSLRQARATGELFF	TGTGCCAGCTCATTAAGACAGGCACGGGCCACCGGGGAGCTGTTTTTT
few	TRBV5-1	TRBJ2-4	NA	CASSFDGEGGIQYF	TGCGCCAGCAGCTTTGACGGCGAGGGTGGCATTCAGTACTTC
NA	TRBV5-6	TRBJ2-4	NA	CASSLPGSSYENIQYF	TGTGCCAGCAGTTTACCGGGATCCAGCTATGAAAACATTCAGTACTTC
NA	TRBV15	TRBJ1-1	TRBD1	CATSRVGTVTEAFF	TGTGCCACCAGCAGAGTAGGGACAGTCACTGAAGCTTTCTTT
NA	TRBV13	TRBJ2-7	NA	CASRGEGGYEQYF	TGTGCCAGCCGGGGGGAGGGGGGCTACGAGCAGTACTTC
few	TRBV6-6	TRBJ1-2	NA	CASSLPTSDVGYTF	TGTGCCAGCAGTCTACCGACGTCGGACGTGGGCTACACCTTC
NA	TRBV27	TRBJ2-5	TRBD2	CASTPLAGEETQYF	TGTGCCAGCACTCCACTAGCGGGGGAAGAGACCCAGTACTTC
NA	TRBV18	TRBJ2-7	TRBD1	CASSNPTGGRDEQYF	TGTGCCAGCTCAAATCCTACAGGGGGCAGGGACGAGCAGTACTTC
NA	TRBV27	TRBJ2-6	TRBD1	CASSSTGVGANVLTF	TGTGCCAGCAGTTCGACAGGGGTTGGGGCCAACGTCCTGACTTTC